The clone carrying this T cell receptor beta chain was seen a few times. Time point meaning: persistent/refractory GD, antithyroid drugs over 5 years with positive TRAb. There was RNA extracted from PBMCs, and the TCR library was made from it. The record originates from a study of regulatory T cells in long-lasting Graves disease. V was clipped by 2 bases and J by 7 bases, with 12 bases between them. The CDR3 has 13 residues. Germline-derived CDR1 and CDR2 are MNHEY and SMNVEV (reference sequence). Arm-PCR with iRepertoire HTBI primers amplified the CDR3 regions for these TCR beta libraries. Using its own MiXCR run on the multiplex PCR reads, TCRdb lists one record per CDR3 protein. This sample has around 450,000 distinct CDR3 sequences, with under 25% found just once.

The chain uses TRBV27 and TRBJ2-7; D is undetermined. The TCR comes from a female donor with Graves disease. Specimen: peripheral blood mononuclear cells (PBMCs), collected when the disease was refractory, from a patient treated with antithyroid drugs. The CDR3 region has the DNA TGTGCCAGCAGTTTAGCCTCATTGGGGGAGCAGTACTTC. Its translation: CASSLASLGEQYF.